Shown below are 12 T cell receptor beta chains from a single sample sequenced in a study of blood T cell repertoires in COVID-19. Here immunoSEQ multiplex PCR was the method, and the copy in TCRdb shows in-frame clones only, minus some. The data hold roughly 89,000 clones, with 80% observed a single time. The sample taken for sequencing was peripheral blood. The receptors here all came from a woman between 65 and 79 years old with acute or convalescent COVID-19.

This chain links TRBV19 with TRBJ2-1; D call uncertain. This CDR3 has 15 amino acids. Per the germline V gene, CDR1 is LNHDA and CDR2 is SQIVND (reference sequence). Trimming took off 5 bases at V and 6 bases at J, with 17 bases between the two ends. CDR3 sequence reads: CASSSPVTSANEQFF. The CDR3 nucleotides read TGTGCCAGTAGTTCGCCGGTGACTTCTGCCAATGAGCAGTTCTTC.

This chain connects TRBV3-1 (or the pseudogene TRBV3-2) to TRBJ1-3; D gene uncertain. CDR1 LGHDT and CDR2 YNNKEL come from the germline V gene (reference sequence). The CDR3 is 13 amino acids. Trimming left V 0 bases short and J 4 bases short, with 4 bases between. The CDR3 loop reads CASSQDRGNTIYF. The CDR3, as DNA: TGTGCCAGCAGCCAAGATCGGGGAAACACCATATATTTT.

The chain carries TRBV6-5 and TRBJ1-2; D might be TRBD1 (6 bases). CDR1 MNHEY and CDR2 SVGAGI come from the germline V gene. The CDR3 consists of 15 residues. Trimming stripped 5 bases from V and 2 bases from J, with 15 bases between. The CDR3 region has the DNA TGTGCCAGCAGTCTGCATCGACAGGAAAACTATGGCTACACCTTC. Protein product: CASSLHRQENYGYTF.

The V gene is TRBV19, the J gene TRBJ2-1; D is perhaps TRBD1 (6 bases). CDR1 and CDR2 (germline): LNHDA, SQIVND (reference sequence). CDR3 length: 13 amino acids. Trimming took off 4 bases at V and 10 bases at J, with 14 bases between the two ends. The CDR3 is CASSTPGQVEQFF. The CDR3 DNA follows: TGTGCCAGTAGTACCCCGGGACAAGTAGAGCAGTTCTTC.

V gene TRBV9 combines with J gene TRBJ1-1; D is perhaps TRBD1 (6 bases). Germline V gene sequence: CDR1 SGDLS, CDR2 YYNGEE. The V end lost 0 bases, the J end lost 4 bases, and 10 bases lay between the germline ends. This CDR3 contains 14 residues. The CDR3 coding sequence is TGTGCCAGCAGCGTAGGGAACAGGGTCACTGAAGCTTTCTTT. Translated: CASSVGNRVTEAFF.

V usage is TRBV2 and J usage is TRBJ2-4, with TRBD1 matching over 12 bases. CDR3 size: 17 residues. V gave up 2 bases and J gave up 2 bases; unmatched junction bases: 4. Germline loops: CDR1 SNHLY, CDR2 FYNNEI. The CDR3 region has the DNA TGTGCCAGCAGTGAACCGGGACAGGGGGCGTCCAAAAACATTCAGTACTTC. Translated: CASSEPGQGASKNIQYF. Using reference TRBV2 and TRBJ2-4 for the parts outside the CDR3, the full variable domain is EPEVTQTPSHQVTQMGQEVILRCVPISNHLYFYWYRQILGQKVEFLVSFYNNEISEKSEIFDDQFSVERPDGSNFTLKIRSTKLEDSAMYFCASSEPGQGASKNIQYFGAGTRLSVL.

This clone has a handful of counts. At one of its ends the junction is not consistent with the germline gene, which may arise from a read error. V gene TRBV6-1 combines with J gene TRBJ2-7; the match to TRBD2 covers 13 bases. Germline V gene lookup returns CDR1 MNHNS and CDR2 SASEGT. This CDR3 spans 17 amino acids. CDR3 sequence (DNA): TGTGCCAGCAGGGAAGGGACTAGCGGGGCCAGCTCCTACGAGCAGTACTTC. It yields the protein CASREGTSGASSYEQYF.

This rearrangement joins TRBV27 to TRBJ2-3, with 10 positions matching TRBD1. The CDR3 extends over 15 amino acids. V was pared by 6 bases and J by 5 bases, with 8 bases of the junction left unmatched. Germline values: CDR1 MNHEY, CDR2 SMNVEV (reference sequence). Written as DNA, the CDR3 is TGTGCCAGCAGCTTCAAGGGACAGGGGTTAGATACGCAGTATTTT. It translates to CASSFKGQGLDTQYF.

This clone appeared a few times. The rearrangement joins TRBV10-3 to TRBJ2-7; 8 nucleotides align to TRBD1. The ends lost 5 bases at V and 2 bases at J; junction bases unmatched: 2. Per the germline V gene, CDR1 is ENHRY and CDR2 is SYGVKD. The length of the CDR3 is 13 residues. CDR3: CAISPGQAYEQYF. CDR3 nucleotides: TGTGCCATCAGTCCGGGACAGGCCTACGAGCAGTACTTC.

This clone was picked up a small number of times. The V gene is TRBV12-3 or TRBV12-4, the J gene TRBJ1-4; TRBD1 matches at 7 bases. CDR3 length equals 13 residues. Unmatched junction bases numbered 5, after V lost 3 bases and J lost 10 bases. CDR3 DNA sequence: TGTGCCAGCAGTTTTTCGGCAGGGGGAAAACTGTTTTTT. Its translation is CASSFSAGGKLFF.

The gene calls are TRBV6-7 and TRBJ2-7; possible D gene TRBD2, 5 bases. TRBV6-7 is known as an ORF, though its function is uncertain. The CDR3 totals 15 residues. The ends were cut back, 5 bases at V and 0 bases at J, with 14 bases in the middle. This CDR3 is CASSPGLGSSYEQYF. The CDR3 DNA sequence: TGTGCCAGCAGTCCCGGACTTGGGTCCTCCTACGAGCAGTACTTC.

V is TRBV9 and J is TRBJ2-3; a weak D match, TRBD2 (6 bases). The CDR3 is 16 residues long. V lost 3 bases to trimming and J lost 0 bases, with 14 bases between them. The germline V gene has CDR1 SGDLS and CDR2 YYNGEE. CDR3 DNA: TGTGCCAGCAGCGCTCACACCGGGACTAGCACAGATACGCAGTATTTT. Its protein product is CASSAHTGTSTDTQYF.